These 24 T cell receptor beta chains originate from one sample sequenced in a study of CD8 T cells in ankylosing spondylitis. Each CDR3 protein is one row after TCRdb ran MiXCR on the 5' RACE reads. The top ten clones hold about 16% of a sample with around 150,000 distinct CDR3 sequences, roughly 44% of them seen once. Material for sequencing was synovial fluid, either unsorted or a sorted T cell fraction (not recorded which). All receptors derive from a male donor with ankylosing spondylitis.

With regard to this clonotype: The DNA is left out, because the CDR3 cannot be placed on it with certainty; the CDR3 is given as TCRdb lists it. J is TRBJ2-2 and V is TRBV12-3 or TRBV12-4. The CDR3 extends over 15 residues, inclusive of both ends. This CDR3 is CASSASVNTGELFFF.

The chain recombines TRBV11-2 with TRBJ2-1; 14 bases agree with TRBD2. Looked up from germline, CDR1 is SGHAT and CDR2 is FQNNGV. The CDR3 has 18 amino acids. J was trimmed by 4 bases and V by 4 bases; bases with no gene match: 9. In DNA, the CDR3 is TGTGCCAGCAGCTGGACTCCCGGGACTAGCGGGAGTTACAATGAGCAGTTCTTC. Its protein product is CASSWTPGTSGSYNEQFF. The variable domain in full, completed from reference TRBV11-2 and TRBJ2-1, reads EAGVAQSPRYKIIEKRQSVAFWCNPISGHATLYWYQQILGQGPKLLIQFQNNGVVDDSQLPKDRFSAERLKGVDSTLKIQPAKLEDSAVYLCASSWTPGTSGSYNEQFFGPGTRLTVL.

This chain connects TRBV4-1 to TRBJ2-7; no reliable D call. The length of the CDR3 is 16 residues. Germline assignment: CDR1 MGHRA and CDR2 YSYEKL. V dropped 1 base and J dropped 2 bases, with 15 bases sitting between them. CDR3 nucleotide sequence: TGCGCCAGCAGCCAAGTTGACTTACTATCTACCTACGAGCAGTACTTC. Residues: CASSQVDLLSTYEQYF.

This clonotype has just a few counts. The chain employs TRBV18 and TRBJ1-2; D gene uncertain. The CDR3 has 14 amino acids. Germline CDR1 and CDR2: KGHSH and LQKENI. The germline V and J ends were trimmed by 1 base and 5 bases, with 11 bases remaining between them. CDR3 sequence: CASSPHRWPYGYTF. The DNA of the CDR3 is TGTGCCAGCTCACCACATCGTTGGCCGTATGGCTACACCTTC.

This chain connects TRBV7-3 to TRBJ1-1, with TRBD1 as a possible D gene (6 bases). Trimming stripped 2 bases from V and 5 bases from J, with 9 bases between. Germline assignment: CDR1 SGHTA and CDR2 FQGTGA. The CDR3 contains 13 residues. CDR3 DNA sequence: TGTGCCAGCAGCTTAGGGGGGCAGACTGAAGCTTTCTTT. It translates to CASSLGGQTEAFF.

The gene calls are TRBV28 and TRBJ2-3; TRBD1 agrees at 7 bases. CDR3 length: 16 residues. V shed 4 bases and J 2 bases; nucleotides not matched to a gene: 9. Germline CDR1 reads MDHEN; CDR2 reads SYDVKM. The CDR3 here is CASSSQDRRITDTQYF. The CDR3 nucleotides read TGTGCCAGCAGTTCGCAGGACAGGAGGATCACAGATACGCAGTATTTT.

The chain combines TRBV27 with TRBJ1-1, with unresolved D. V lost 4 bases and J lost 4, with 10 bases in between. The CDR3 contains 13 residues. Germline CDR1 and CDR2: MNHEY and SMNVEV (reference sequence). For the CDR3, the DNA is TGTGCCAGCAGTTGGGTTGAGAGCACTGAAGCTTTCTTT. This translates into CASSWVESTEAFF.

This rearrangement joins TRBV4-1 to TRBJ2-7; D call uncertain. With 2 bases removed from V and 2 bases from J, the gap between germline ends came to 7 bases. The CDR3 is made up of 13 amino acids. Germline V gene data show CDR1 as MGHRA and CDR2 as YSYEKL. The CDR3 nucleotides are TGCGCCAGCAGCCAACTAGGAACCTACGAGCAGTACTTC. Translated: CASSQLGTYEQYF.

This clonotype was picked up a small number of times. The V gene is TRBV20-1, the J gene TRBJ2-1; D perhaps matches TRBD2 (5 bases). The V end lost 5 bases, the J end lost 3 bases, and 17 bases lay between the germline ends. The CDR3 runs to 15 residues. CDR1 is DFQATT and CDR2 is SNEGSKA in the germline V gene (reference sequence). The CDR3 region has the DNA TGCAGTGCTCCCCCCCTCCCAGAGGGCTACAATGAGCAGTTCTTC. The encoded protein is CSAPPLPEGYNEQFF.

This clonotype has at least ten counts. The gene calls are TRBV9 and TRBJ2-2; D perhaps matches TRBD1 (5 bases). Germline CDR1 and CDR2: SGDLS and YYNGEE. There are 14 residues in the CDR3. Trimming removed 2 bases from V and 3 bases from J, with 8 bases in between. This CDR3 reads CASSVRVDTGELFF. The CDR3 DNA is TGTGCCAGCAGCGTCAGGGTGGACACCGGGGAGCTGTTTTTT.

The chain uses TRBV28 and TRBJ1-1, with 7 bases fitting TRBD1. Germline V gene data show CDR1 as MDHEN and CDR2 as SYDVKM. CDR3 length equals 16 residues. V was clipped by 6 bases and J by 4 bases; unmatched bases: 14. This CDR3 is CASSPGLGGAGTEAFF. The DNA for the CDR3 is TGTGCCAGCAGCCCCGGGCTAGGGGGCGCAGGCACTGAAGCTTTCTTT.

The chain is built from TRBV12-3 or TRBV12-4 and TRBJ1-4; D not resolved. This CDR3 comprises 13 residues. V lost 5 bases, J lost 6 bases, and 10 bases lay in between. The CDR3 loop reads CASSHDSYEKLFF. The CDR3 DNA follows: TGTGCCAGCAGTCATGACTCGTATGAAAAACTGTTTTTT.

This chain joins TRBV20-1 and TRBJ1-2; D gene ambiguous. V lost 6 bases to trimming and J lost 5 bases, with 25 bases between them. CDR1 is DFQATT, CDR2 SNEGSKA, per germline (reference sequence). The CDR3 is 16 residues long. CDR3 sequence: CSAEDRNNRGGYGYTF. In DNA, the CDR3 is TGCAGTGCCGAGGACCGTAACAACCGAGGCGGATATGGCTACACCTTC.

Here the CDR3 reads CASSLEGLGNVNTEAFF. The CDR3 DNA follows: TGCGCCAGCAGCTTGGAGGGATTGGGGAACGTGAACACTGAAGCTTTCTTT. V gene TRBV5-1 combines with J gene TRBJ1-1; D unclear. The V and J ends lost 0 bases and 0 bases respectively, with 15 bases between them. Per germline, CDR1 SGHRS and CDR2 YFSETQ. This CDR3 has 17 amino acids.

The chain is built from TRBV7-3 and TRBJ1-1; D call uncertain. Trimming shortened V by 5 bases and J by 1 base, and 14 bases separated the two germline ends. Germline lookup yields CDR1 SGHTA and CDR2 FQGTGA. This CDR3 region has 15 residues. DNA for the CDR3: TGTGCCAGCAGCCGAGGGTGGGTTGGGAACACTGAAGCTTTCTTT. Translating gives CASSRGWVGNTEAFF.

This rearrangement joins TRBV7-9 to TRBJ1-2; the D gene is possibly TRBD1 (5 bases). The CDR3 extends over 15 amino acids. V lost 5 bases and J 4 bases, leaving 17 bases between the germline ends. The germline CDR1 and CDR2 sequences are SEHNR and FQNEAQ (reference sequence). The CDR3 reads CASSRRDSGTYGYTF. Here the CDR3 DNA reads TGTGCCAGCAGCAGACGGGACTCTGGTACCTATGGCTACACCTTC. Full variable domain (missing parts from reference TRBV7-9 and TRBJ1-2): DTGVSQNPRHKITKRGQNVTFRCDPISEHNRLYWYRQTLGQGPEFLTYFQNEAQLEKSRLLSDRFSAERPKGSFSTLEIQRTEQGDSAMYLCASSRRDSGTYGYTFGSGTRLTVV.

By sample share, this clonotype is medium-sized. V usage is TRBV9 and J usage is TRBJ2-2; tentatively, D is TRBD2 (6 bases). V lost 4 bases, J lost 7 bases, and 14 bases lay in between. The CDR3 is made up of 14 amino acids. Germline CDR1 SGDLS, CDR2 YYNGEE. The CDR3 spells CASSFGTAGGELFF. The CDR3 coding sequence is TGTGCCAGCAGCTTCGGGACTGCGGGCGGGGAGCTGTTTTTT.

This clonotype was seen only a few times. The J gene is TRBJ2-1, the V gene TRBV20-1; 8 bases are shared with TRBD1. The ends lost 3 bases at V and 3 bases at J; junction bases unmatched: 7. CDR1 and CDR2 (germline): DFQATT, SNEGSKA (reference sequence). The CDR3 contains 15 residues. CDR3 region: CSARLDRVGYNEQFF. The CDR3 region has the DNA TGCAGTGCTAGGTTGGACAGGGTCGGCTACAATGAGCAGTTCTTC.

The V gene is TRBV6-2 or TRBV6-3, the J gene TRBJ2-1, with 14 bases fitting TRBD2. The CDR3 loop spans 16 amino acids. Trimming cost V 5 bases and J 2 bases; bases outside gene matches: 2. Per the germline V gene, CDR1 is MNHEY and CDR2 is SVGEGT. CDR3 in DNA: TGTGCCAGCAGTCAGGGACTAGCGGGAGCCTACAATGAGCAGTTCTTC. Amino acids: CASSQGLAGAYNEQFF.

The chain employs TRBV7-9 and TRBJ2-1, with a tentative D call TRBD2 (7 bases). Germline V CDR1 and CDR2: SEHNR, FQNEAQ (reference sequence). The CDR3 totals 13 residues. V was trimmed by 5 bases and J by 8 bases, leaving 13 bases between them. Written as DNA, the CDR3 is TGTGCCAGCAGCCTAGGGGGGGTTGATGAGCAGTTCTTC. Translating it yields CASSLGGVDEQFF.

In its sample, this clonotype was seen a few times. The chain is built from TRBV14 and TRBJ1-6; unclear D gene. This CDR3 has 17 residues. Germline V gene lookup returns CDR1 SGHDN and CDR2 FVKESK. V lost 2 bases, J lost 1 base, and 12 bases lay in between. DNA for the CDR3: TGTGCCAGCAGCCAACGACTAGGATCGTCCTATAATTCACCCCTCCACTTT. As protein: CASSQRLGSSYNSPLHF.

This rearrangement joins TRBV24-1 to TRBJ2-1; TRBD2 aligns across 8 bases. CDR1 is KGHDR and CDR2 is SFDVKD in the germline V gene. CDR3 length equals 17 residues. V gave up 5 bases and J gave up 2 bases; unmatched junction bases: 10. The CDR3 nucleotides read TGTGCCACCAGTGCCCCTGGAGTAGCGGGGCCCTACAATGAGCAGTTCTTC. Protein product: CATSAPGVAGPYNEQFF.

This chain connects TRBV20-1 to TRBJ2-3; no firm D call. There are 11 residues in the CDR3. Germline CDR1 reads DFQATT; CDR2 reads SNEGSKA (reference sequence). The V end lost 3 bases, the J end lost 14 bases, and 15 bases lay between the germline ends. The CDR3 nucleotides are TGCAGTGCTAGTCAAGGCCCCTGGCCGTATTTT. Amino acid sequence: CSASQGPWPYF.

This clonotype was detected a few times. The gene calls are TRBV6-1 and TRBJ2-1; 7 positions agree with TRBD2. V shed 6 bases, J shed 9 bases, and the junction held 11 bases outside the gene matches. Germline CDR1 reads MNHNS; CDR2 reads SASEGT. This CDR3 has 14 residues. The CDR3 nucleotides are TGTGCCAGCAGGAAAAGTGGCGGGAGTGGTGAGCAGTTCTTC. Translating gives CASRKSGGSGEQFF.